Below, 10 T cell receptor beta chains from the same sample are listed, as sequenced in a study of beta chain features in type 1 diabetes. Study-wide results and caveats: The study found moderately but significantly shorter TCRB CDR3s in all four CD4+ subsets of Type 1 diabetes patients.

Expressed TCRB transcripts were sequenced because the isolated RNA had all been reverse transcribed beforehand. Sequenced by immunoSEQ multiplex PCR; TCRdb stores in-frame clones only, minus some. Among hundreds of thousands of clones, over 13% were seen once, and the ten largest hold nearly 0.04%. What these receptors recognize is not known. Sequenced input: naive CD4+ T cells from blood. The receptors originated from a man in his late teens or twenties with type 1 diabetes.

This chain connects TRBV9 to TRBJ2-7; D is uncertain. Per the germline V gene, CDR1 is SGDLS and CDR2 is YYNGEE. Between the trimmed V and J ends, which lost 0 bases and 0 bases, there was a span of 13 bases. There are 16 residues in the CDR3. CDR3 in DNA: TGTGCCAGCAGCGTAGGCCTAGTGGCCTCCTCCTACGAGCAGTACTTC. This codes for CASSVGLVASSYEQYF. The full variable domain, rest sourced from reference TRBV9 and TRBJ2-7, is DSGVTQTPKHLITATGQRVTLRCSPRSGDLSVYWYQQSLDQGLQFLIQYYNGEERAKGNILERFSAQQFPDLHSELNLSSLELGDSALYFCASSVGLVASSYEQYFGPGTRLTVT.

In its sample, this clone was seen a few times. The J gene is TRBJ2-2, the V gene TRBV6-5, with D possibly being TRBD2 (5 bases). Looked up from germline, CDR1 is MNHEY and CDR2 is SVGAGI. Trimming cost V 0 bases and J 11 bases, with 13 bases left between them. The CDR3 is made up of 14 amino acids. This CDR3 is CASSYSYGSLELFF. CDR3 nucleotides: TGTGCCAGCAGTTACTCGTATGGGAGCCTCGAGCTGTTTTTT.

This chain links TRBV4-3 with TRBJ2-4; 8 positions match TRBD1. The germline V gene encodes CDR1 LGHNA and CDR2 YSLEER. The CDR3 is 16 amino acids. Losses at the gene ends were 0 bases for V and 7 bases for J; bases not matched to a gene: 8. CDR3 in amino acids: CASSQDHGAGGNIQYF. CDR3 bases: TGCGCCAGCAGCCAAGATCACGGGGCAGGGGGCAACATTCAGTACTTC.

The chain combines TRBV11-2 with TRBJ2-3; 10 bases align to TRBD2. CDR1 and CDR2 from the germline V gene are SGHAT and FQNNGV. The CDR3 is 16 amino acids. Trimming at V came to 1 base and at J to 6 bases, leaving 7 bases not matched to a gene. This CDR3 reads CASSLASGRAPDTQYF. CDR3 DNA: TGTGCCAGCAGCTTAGCCAGCGGGAGGGCCCCGGATACGCAGTATTTT.

This clone was counted between two and nine times. The chain links TRBV29-1 to TRBJ1-1; D not resolved. The V and J ends lost 4 bases and 1 base respectively, with 7 bases between them. Germline CDR1 and CDR2: SQVTM and ANQGSEA. The CDR3 totals 12 residues. CDR3 residues: CSVAQWNTEAFF. CDR3 sequence (DNA): TGCAGCGTTGCGCAATGGAACACTGAAGCTTTCTTT.

The rearrangement uses TRBV28 and TRBJ1-6; 9 bases align to TRBD1. The ends lost 4 bases at V and 8 bases at J; junction bases unmatched: 6. CDR1 is MDHEN, CDR2 SYDVKM, per germline. This CDR3 has 15 residues. The CDR3 here is CASSSPDRGYSPLHF. The CDR3 DNA follows: TGTGCCAGCAGTTCCCCGGACAGGGGCTATTCACCCCTCCACTTT.

This clone showed up just a few times. Here the CDR3 DNA reads TGCAGCGTTGCGGACGGTACAACTAATGAAAAACTGTTTTTT. It encodes CSVADGTTNEKLFF. The genes are TRBV29-1 and TRBJ1-4; no clear D. Trimming removed 4 bases at V and 0 bases at J, with 9 bases between. The CDR3 has 14 residues. Germline loops: CDR1 SQVTM, CDR2 ANQGSEA.

This CDR3 reads CASGPLPYEQYF. As DNA, the CDR3 is TGTGCCAGCGGTCCCCTCCCCTACGAGCAGTACTTC. The V gene is TRBV28, the J gene TRBJ2-7, with D unclear. Trimming cost V 8 bases and J 2 bases, with 10 bases left between them. Germline loops: CDR1 MDHEN, CDR2 SYDVKM. This CDR3 comprises 12 residues. Full variable domain (outside the CDR3, taken from reference TRBV28 and TRBJ2-7): DVKVTQSSRYLVKRTGEKVFLECVQDMDHENMFWYRQDPGLGLRLIYFSYDVKMKEKGDIPEGYSVSREKKERFSLILESASTNQTSMYLCASGPLPYEQYFGPGTRLTVT.

The J gene is TRBJ1-4, the V gene TRBV7-3, with D unresolved. In germline, CDR1 is SGHTA, CDR2 FQGTGA. The CDR3 loop spans 13 amino acids. V was shortened by 0 bases and J by 7 bases, with 6 bases between the two germline ends. This CDR3 reads CASSLTSGEKLFF. CDR3 sequence (DNA): TGTGCCAGCAGCTTAACTTCGGGTGAAAAACTGTTTTTT.

This clone was observed a handful of times. V and J are TRBV18 and TRBJ2-2, with unresolved D. The V end lost 2 bases, the J end lost 0 bases, and 4 bases lay between the germline ends. The CDR3 consists of 14 residues. Per germline, CDR1 KGHSH and CDR2 LQKENI. The chain's CDR3 is CASSPRSNTGELFF. The CDR3 nucleotides are TGTGCCAGCTCACCAAGGTCGAACACCGGGGAGCTGTTTTTT.